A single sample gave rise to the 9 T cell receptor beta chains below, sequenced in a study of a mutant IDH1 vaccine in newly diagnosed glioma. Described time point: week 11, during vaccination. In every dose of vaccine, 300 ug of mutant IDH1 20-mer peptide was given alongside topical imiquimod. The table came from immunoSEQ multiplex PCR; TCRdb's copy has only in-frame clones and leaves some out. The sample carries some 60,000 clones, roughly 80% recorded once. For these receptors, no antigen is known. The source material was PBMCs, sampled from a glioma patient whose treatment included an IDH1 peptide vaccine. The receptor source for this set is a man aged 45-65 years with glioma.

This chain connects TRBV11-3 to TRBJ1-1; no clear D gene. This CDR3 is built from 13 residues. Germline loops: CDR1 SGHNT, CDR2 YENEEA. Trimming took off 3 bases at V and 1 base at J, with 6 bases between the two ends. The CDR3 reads CASSFEANTEAFF. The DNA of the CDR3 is TGTGCCAGCAGCTTCGAGGCGAACACTGAAGCTTTCTTT.

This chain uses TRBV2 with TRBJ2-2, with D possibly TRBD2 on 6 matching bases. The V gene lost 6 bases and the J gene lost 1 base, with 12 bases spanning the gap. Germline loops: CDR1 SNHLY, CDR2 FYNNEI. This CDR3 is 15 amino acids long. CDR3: CASSLFSGNTGELFF. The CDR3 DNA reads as TGTGCCAGCAGCCTCTTTAGCGGGAACACCGGGGAGCTGTTTTTT.

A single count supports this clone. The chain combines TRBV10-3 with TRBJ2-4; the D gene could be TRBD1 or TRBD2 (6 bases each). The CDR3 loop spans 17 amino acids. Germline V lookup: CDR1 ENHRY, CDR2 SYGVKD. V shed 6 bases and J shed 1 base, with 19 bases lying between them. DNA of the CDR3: TGTGCCATCAGGGCTAGTCGGGGGCCTTTGGCCAAAAACATTCAGTACTTC. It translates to CAIRASRGPLAKNIQYF.

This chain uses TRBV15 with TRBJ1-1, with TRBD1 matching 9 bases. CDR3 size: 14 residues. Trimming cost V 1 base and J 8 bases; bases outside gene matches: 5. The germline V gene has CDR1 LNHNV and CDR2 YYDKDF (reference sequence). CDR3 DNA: TGTGCCACCAGCAGAGTCCGGGACAGGGCCGAAGCTTTCTTT. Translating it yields CATSRVRDRAEAFF. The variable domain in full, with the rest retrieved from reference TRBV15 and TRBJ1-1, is DAMVIQNPRYQVTQFGKPVTLSCSQTLNHNVMYWYQQKSSQAPKLLFHYYDKDFNNEADTPDNFQSRRPNTSFCFLDIRSPGLGDTAMYLCATSRVRDRAEAFFGQGTRLTVV.

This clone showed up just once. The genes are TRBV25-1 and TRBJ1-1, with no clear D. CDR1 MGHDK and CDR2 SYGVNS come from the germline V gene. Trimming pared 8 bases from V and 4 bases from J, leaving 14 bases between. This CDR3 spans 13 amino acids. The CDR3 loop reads CASAHAASTEAFF. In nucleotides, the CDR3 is TGTGCCAGCGCCCACGCCGCGAGCACTGAAGCTTTCTTT.

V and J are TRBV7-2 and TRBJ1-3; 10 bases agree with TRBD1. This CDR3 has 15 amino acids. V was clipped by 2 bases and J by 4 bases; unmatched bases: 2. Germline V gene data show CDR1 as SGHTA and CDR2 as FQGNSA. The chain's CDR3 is CASSLRDRGGNTIYF. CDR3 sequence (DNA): TGTGCCAGCAGCTTAAGGGACAGGGGAGGAAACACCATATATTTT.

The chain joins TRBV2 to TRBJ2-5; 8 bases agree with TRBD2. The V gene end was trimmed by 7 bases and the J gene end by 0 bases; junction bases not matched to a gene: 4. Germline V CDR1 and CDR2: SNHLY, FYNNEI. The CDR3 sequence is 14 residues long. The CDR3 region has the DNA TGTGCCAGCAAGGGACTAGTCAACCAAGAGACCCAGTACTTC. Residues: CASKGLVNQETQYF.

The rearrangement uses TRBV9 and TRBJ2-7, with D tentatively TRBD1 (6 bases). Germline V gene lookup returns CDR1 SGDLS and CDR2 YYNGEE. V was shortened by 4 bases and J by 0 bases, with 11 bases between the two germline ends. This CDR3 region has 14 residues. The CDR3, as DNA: TGTGCCAGCAGCTCCGAGGGGGTCTCCTACGAGCAGTACTTC. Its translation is CASSSEGVSYEQYF. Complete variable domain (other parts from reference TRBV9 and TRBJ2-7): DSGVTQTPKHLITATGQRVTLRCSPRSGDLSVYWYQQSLDQGLQFLIQYYNGEERAKGNILERFSAQQFPDLHSELNLSSLELGDSALYFCASSSEGVSYEQYFGPGTRLTVT.

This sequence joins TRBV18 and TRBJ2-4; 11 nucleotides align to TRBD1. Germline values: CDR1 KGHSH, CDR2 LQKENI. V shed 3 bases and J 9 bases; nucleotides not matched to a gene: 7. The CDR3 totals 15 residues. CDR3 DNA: TGTGCCAGCTCACCGGGACAGGGGGTAAAGAGCATTCAGTACTTC. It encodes CASSPGQGVKSIQYF.